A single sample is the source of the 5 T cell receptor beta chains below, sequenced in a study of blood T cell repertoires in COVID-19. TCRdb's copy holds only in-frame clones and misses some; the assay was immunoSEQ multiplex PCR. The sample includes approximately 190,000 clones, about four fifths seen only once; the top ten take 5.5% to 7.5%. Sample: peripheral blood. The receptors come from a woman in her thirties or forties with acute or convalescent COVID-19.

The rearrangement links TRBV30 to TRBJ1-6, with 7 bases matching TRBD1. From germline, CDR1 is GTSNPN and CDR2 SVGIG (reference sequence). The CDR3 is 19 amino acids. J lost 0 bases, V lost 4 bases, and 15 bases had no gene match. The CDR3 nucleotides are TGTGCCTGGAAGCCGGGACAGACTGAATTTAACTCCTATAATTCACCCCTCCACTTT. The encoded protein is CAWKPGQTEFNSYNSPLHF.

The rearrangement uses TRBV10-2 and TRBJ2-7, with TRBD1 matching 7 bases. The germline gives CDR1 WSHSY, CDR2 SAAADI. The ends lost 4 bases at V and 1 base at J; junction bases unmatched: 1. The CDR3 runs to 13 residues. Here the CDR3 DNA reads TGCGCCAGCAGTGTGGGACAGTCCTACGAGCAGTACTTC. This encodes CASSVGQSYEQYF.

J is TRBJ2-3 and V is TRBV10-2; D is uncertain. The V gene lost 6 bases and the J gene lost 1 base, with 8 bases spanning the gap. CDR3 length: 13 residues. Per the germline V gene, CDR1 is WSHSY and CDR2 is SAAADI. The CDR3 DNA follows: TGCGCCAGCAGGAACTTCCGCACAGATACGCAGTATTTT. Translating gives CASRNFRTDTQYF.

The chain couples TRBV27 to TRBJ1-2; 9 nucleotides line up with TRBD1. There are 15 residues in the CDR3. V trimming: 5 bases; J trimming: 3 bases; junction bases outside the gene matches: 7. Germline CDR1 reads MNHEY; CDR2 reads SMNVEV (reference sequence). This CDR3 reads CASSEGTGTYYGYTF. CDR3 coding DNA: TGTGCCAGCAGTGAGGGGACAGGGACGTACTATGGCTACACCTTC.

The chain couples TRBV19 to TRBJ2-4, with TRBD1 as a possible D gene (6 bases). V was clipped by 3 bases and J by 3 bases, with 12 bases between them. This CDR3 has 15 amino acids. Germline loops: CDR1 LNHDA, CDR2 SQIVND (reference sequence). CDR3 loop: CASSIAQGFKNIQYF. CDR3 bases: TGTGCCAGTAGTATCGCGCAGGGGTTCAAAAACATTCAGTACTTC.